These 15 T cell receptor beta chains came from one sample sequenced in a study of human T cells and chemical hapten exposure. Single cDNA molecules in the library carried unique molecular identifiers attached during preparation. TCRdb re-derived calls from the reads in MiXCR, one entry per CDR3 protein. The table lists 3,800 or so distinct CDR3 sequences, less than 50% of them singletons. The treatment: therapeutic diphenylcyclopropenone sensitization with weekly scalp DPC. The specimen was whole blood, collected before DPC sensitization or 2, 6, or about 24 weeks after (not recorded which). These receptors all come from an adult with alopecia areata. Some clones in this sample may be carry-over from other donors' samples. This table probably holds off-target reads from a library built for another chain.

The rearrangement links TRBV11-2 to TRBJ2-5; D remains unclear. V was trimmed by 2 bases and J by 5 bases, leaving 15 bases between them. Germline values: CDR1 SGHAT, CDR2 FQNNGV. The CDR3 has 15 residues. CDR3 amino acids: CASSLHADPEETQYF. In DNA, the CDR3 is TGTGCCAGCAGCTTACACGCGGACCCGGAGGAGACCCAGTACTTC. Combining the CDR3 with reference TRBV11-2 and TRBJ2-5 gives the whole variable domain EAGVAQSPRYKIIEKRQSVAFWCNPISGHATLYWYQQILGQGPKLLIQFQNNGVVDDSQLPKDRFSAERLKGVDSTLKIQPAKLEDSAVYLCASSLHADPEETQYFGPGTRLLVL.

CDR3 sequence reads: CASSQALAGGPLVRTGELFF. DNA for the CDR3: TGTGCCAGCAGCCAAGCACTAGCGGGGGGCCCCTTGGTTAGGACCGGGGAGCTGTTTTTT. The J gene is TRBJ2-2, the V gene TRBV4-2, with 12 bases matching TRBD2. CDR1 is LGHNA, CDR2 YNFKEQ, per germline. The CDR3 spans 20 residues. Trimming took 1 base from V and 5 from J; bases not matched to a gene: 14.

The chain carries TRBV10-1 and TRBJ2-1; tentative D call: TRBD1 (6 bases). The CDR3 extends over 13 amino acids. CDR1 WNHNN and CDR2 SYGVQD come from the germline V gene (reference sequence). The V and J ends lost 6 bases and 6 bases respectively, with 12 bases between them. The CDR3 reads CASSPDRPNEQFF. In DNA form, the CDR3 reads TGCGCCAGCAGCCCTGACAGGCCCAATGAGCAGTTCTTC.

The chain combines TRBV11-2 with TRBJ2-3; D remains ambiguous. This CDR3 has 14 amino acids. V was pared by 5 bases and J by 2 bases, with 11 bases between. The germline V gene encodes CDR1 SGHAT and CDR2 FQNNGV. The CDR3 bases are TGTGCCAGCAGCCCCACTTACAACACAGATACGCAGTATTTT. Translated: CASSPTYNTDTQYF.

The gene calls are TRBV5-1 and TRBJ2-3; D not certain. Trimming stripped 4 bases from V and 4 bases from J, with 16 bases between. Germline V gene lookup returns CDR1 SGHRS and CDR2 YFSETQ. This CDR3 spans 15 amino acids. The CDR3, as DNA: TGCGCCAGCAGCCGGAAAGACGGGCGAGCAGATACGCAGTATTTT. Translating it yields CASSRKDGRADTQYF.

In this sample, this clonotype turned up a few times. This chain connects TRBV7-9 to TRBJ2-2; D call uncertain. The V gene lost 5 bases and the J gene lost 4 bases, with 14 bases spanning the gap. From germline, CDR1 is SEHNR and CDR2 FQNEAQ (reference sequence). This CDR3 comprises 15 residues. Here the CDR3 DNA reads TGTGCCAGCAGCCACCGACGGGTGACCACCGGGGAGCTGTTTTTT. As protein: CASSHRRVTTGELFF.

V is TRBV20-1 and J is TRBJ2-3, with a possible D match to TRBD2 (6 bases). V was shortened by 4 bases and J by 5 bases, with 22 bases between the two germline ends. This CDR3 region has 16 residues. The germline CDR1 and CDR2 sequences are DFQATT and SNEGSKA (reference sequence). The CDR3 here is CSAINNRDSKGDTQYF. The DNA of the CDR3 is TGCAGTGCTATAAATAACCGGGACTCGAAGGGAGATACGCAGTATTTT.

This rearrangement joins TRBV3-1 to TRBJ2-7, with 7 bases lining up with TRBD1. CDR1 and CDR2 (germline): LGHDT, YNNKEL (reference sequence). The CDR3 length is 15 residues. Germline trimming cut 4 bases from V and 0 bases from J; bases unmatched to any gene: 6. The CDR3: CASSLLRDSSYEQYF. The CDR3 DNA reads as TGTGCCAGCAGCCTCCTTCGGGACAGCTCCTACGAGCAGTACTTC.

This clonotype has a handful of counts. The J gene is TRBJ2-1, the V gene TRBV5-1, with 9 nucleotides matching TRBD2. Germline lookup yields CDR1 SGHRS and CDR2 YFSETQ. V shed 6 bases and J 1 base; nucleotides not matched to a gene: 5. The CDR3 runs 15 residues. The CDR3 coding sequence is TGCGCCAGCAATCAGGGACTAGCATCCTACAATGAGCAGTTCTTC. This gives the protein CASNQGLASYNEQFF. Full variable domain (rest looked up from reference TRBV5-1 and TRBJ2-1): KAGVTQTPRYLIKTRGQQVTLSCSPISGHRSVSWYQQTPGQGLQFLFEYFSETQRNKGNFPGRFSGRQFSNSRSEMNVSTLELGDSALYLCASNQGLASYNEQFFGPGTRLTVL.

Only one count was recorded for this clonotype. V and J are TRBV20-1 and TRBJ1-2, with TRBD1 as a possible D gene (5 bases). This CDR3 spans 12 amino acids. V gave up 5 bases and J gave up 4 bases, with 11 bases separating them. Germline CDR1 reads DFQATT; CDR2 reads SNEGSKA (reference sequence). CDR3 nucleotides: TGCAGTGCTGCGGGGACGGCCTATGGCTACACCTTC. This sequence encodes CSAAGTAYGYTF.

In DNA form, the CDR3 reads TGTGCCAGCAGCCTTGGGGGTGAGCAGTTCTTC. Translation gives CASSLGGEQFF. The gene calls are TRBV12-3 or TRBV12-4 and TRBJ2-1; D is tentatively TRBD1 or TRBD2 (5 bases each). The CDR3 is 11 amino acids. The V end lost 6 bases, the J end lost 9 bases, and 9 bases lay between the germline ends.

The rearrangement joins TRBV12-3 or TRBV12-4 to TRBJ2-5; D call uncertain. There are 15 residues in the CDR3. V lost 3 bases and J lost 5, with 16 bases in between. CDR3: CASSFYASRPETQYF. The DNA for the CDR3 is TGTGCCAGCAGTTTCTATGCGTCCCGACCGGAGACCCAGTACTTC.

The V and J genes are TRBV20-1 and TRBJ2-5; D remains ambiguous. The CDR3 consists of 10 residues. V was shortened by 5 bases and J by 3 bases, with 4 bases between the two germline ends. Germline loops: CDR1 DFQATT, CDR2 SNEGSKA (reference sequence). The CDR3 sequence is CSAEKETQYF. The CDR3 DNA is TGCAGTGCTGAAAAAGAGACCCAGTACTTC.

CDR3 in amino acids: CSVLAGGTDTQYF. CDR3 in DNA: TGCAGCGTTCTAGCGGGGGGCACAGATACGCAGTATTTT. The chain links TRBV29-1 to TRBJ2-3; 10 nucleotides line up with TRBD2. V gave up 5 bases and J gave up 1 base; unmatched junction bases: 0. CDR3 size: 13 residues. Looked up from germline, CDR1 is SQVTM and CDR2 is ANQGSEA.

This rearrangement joins TRBV4-1 to TRBJ2-1, with D possibly being TRBD1 (6 bases). The ends were cut back, 6 bases at V and 7 bases at J, with 13 bases in the middle. The CDR3 spans 13 residues. CDR1 is MGHRA and CDR2 is YSYEKL in the germline V gene. DNA for the CDR3: TGCGCCAGCAGTCACCCCCAGGGGAATGAGCAGTTCTTC. As protein: CASSHPQGNEQFF.